This T cell receptor beta chain was retrieved from a study of CD8+ T cells in alopecia areata. Overall study context: Twice daily, treated patients received 5 to 10 mg of oral tofacitinib. Patients remained on tofacitinib for 6 to 18 months and then went 6 months without it.

The authors extracted RNA and reverse transcribed it into cDNA as the sequencing template. Libraries were prepared by immunoSEQ multiplex PCR; TCRdb keeps only in-frame clonotypes and omits some of them. The sample has 200,000 to 250,000 clones; under 70% are singletons. Germline V CDR1 and CDR2: GTSNPN, SVGIG (reference sequence). Trimming at V came to 5 bases and at J to 2 bases, leaving 11 bases not matched to a gene. This CDR3 contains 16 residues. The sequence came from a human donor with alopecia areata. Sequencing used CD4+ T cells sorted from blood, obtained at week 0. This rearrangement joins TRBV30 to TRBJ2-2; 7 nucleotides match TRBD2. For the CDR3, the DNA is TGTGCCTGGTTTAGTGGGGGACTAAGCAACACCGGGGAGCTGTTTTTT. It encodes CAWFSGGLSNTGELFF.